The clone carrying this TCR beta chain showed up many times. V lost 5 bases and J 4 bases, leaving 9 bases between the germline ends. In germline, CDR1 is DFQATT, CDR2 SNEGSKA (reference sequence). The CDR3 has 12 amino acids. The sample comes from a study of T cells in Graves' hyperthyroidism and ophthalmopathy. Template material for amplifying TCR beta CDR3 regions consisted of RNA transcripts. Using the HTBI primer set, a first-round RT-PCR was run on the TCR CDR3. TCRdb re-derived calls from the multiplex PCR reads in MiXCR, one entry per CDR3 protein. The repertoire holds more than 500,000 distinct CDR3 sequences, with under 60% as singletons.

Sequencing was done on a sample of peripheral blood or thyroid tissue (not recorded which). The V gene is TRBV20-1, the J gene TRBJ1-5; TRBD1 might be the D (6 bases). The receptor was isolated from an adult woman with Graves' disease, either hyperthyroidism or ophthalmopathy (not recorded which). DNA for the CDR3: TGCAGTGCTTGCAGGGGAAATCAGCCCCAGCATTTT. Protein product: CSACRGNQPQHF.